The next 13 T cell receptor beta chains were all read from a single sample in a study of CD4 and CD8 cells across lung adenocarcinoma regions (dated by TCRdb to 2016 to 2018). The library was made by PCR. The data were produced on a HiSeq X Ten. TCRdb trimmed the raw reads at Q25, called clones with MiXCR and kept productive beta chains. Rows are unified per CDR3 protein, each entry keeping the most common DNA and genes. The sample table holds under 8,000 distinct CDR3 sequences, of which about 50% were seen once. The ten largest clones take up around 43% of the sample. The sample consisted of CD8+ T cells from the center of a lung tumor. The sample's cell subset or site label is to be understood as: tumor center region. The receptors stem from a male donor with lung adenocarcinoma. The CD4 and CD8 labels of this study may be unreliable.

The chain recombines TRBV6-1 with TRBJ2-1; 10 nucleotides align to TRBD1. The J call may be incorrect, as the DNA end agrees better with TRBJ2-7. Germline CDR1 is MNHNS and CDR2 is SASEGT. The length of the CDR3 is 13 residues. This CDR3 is CASSEGDRGEQYF. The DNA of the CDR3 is TGTGCCAGCAGTGAAGGGGACAGGGGCGAGCAGTACTTC.

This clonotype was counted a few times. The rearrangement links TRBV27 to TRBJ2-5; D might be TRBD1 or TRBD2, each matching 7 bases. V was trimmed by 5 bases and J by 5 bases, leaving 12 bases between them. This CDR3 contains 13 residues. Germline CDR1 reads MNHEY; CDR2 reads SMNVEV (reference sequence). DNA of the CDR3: TGTGCCAGCAGTAGCAGGGGGGGGGAGACCCAGTACTTC. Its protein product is CASSSRGGETQYF.

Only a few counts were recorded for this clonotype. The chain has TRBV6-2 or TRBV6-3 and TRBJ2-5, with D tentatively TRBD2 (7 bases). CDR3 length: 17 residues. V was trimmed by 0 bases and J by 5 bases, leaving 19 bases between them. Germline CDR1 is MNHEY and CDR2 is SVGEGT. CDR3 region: CASSYSTGGLDRETQYF. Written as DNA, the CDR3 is TGTGCCAGCAGTTACTCGACCGGGGGGCTAGATCGGGAGACCCAGTACTTC.

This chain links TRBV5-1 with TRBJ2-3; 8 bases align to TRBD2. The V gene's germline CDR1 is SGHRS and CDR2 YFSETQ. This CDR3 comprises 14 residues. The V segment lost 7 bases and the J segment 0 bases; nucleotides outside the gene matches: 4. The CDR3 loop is CASAAGESTDTQYF. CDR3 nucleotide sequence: TGCGCCAGCGCAGCGGGAGAAAGCACAGATACGCAGTATTTT.

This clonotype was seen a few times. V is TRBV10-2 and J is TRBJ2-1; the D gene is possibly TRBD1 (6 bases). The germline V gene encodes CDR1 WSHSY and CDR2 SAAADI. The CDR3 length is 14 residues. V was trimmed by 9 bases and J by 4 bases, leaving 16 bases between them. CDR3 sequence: CARGAANAYNEQFF. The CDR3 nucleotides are TGCGCCAGGGGGGCAGCCAACGCTTACAATGAGCAGTTCTTC.

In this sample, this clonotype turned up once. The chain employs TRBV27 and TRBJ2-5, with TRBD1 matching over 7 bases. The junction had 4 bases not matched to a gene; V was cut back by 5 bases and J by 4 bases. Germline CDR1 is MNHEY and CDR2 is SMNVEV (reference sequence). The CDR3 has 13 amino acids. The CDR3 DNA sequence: TGTGCCAGCAGTGGCAGGGGGTCAGAGACCCAGTACTTC. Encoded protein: CASSGRGSETQYF.

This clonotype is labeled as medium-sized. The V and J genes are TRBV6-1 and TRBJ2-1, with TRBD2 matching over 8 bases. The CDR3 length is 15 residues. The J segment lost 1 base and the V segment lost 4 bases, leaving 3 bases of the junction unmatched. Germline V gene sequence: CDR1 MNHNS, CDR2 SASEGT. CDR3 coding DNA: TGTGCCAGCAGTGCTAGCGGGTTATCCTACAATGAGCAGTTCTTC. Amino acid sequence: CASSASGLSYNEQFF.

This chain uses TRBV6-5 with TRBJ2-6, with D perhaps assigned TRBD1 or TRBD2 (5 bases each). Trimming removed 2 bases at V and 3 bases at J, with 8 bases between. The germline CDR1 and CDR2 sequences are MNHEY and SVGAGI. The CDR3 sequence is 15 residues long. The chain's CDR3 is CASSYGGSGANVLTF. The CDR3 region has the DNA TGTGCCAGCAGTTACGGGGGTAGTGGGGCCAACGTCCTGACTTTC.

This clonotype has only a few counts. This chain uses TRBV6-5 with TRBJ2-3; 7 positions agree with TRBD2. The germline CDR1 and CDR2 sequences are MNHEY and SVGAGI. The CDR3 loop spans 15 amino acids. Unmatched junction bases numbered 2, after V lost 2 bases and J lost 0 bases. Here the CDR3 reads CASSYLAASTDTQYF. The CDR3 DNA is TGTGCCAGCAGTTACCTAGCGGCTAGCACAGATACGCAGTATTTT.

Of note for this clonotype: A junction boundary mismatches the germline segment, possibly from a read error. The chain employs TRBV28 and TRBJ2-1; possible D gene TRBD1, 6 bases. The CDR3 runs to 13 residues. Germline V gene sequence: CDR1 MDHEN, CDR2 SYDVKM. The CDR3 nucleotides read TGTGGCAGCAGTCTGATGGACAGAAGAGAGCAGTTCTTT. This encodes CGSSLMDRREQFF. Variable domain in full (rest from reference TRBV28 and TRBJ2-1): DVKVTQSSRYLVKRTGEKVFLECVQDMDHENMFWYRQDPGLGLRLIYFSYDVKMKEKGDIPEGYSVSREKKERFSLILESASTNQTSMYLCGSSLMDRREQFFGPGTRLTVL.

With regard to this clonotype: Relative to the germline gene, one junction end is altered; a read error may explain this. CDR3 sequence: CASRGRWGRDPDTQYF. In DNA form, the CDR3 reads TGTGCCAGCAGGGGGCGCTGGGGGCGAGACCCAGATACCCAGTACTTT. This chain connects TRBV27 to TRBJ2-5; TRBD1 is a possible D gene (6 bases). The germline V gene encodes CDR1 MNHEY and CDR2 SMNVEV (reference sequence). This CDR3 contains 16 residues.

The CDR3 here is CASSDSSGEGNDQFF. CDR3 bases: TGTGCCAGCAGTGACTCTAGCGGAGAGGGCAACGATCAGTTCTTC. The chain couples TRBV6-4 to TRBJ2-1; possibly TRBD2 for D (6 bases). Germline lookup yields CDR1 MRHNA and CDR2 SNTAGT. V lost 0 bases and J lost 13, with 19 bases in between. The CDR3 has 15 amino acids.

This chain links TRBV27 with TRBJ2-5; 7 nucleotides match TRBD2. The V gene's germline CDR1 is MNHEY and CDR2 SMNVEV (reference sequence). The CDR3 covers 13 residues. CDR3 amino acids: CGRGRRDQETQYF. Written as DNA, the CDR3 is TGTGGGCGCGGGAGACGTGACCAAGAGACCCAGTACTTC.